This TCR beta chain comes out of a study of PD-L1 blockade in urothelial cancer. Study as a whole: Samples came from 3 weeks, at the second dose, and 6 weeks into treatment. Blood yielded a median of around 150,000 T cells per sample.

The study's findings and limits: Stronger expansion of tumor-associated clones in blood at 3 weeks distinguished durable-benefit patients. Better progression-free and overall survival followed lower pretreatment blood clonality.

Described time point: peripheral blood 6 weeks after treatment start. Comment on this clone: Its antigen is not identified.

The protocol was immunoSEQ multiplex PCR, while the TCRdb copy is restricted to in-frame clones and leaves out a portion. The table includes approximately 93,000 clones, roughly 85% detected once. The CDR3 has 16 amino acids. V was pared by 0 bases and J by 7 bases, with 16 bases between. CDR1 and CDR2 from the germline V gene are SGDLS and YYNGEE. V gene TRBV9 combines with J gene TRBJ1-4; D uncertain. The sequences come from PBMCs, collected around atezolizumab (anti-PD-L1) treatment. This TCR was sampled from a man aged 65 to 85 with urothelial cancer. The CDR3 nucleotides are TGTGCCAGCAGCGTAGACGTCGGGATGGTTAGTGAAAAACTGTTTTTT. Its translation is CASSVDVGMVSEKLFF.